This T cell receptor (beta chain) appears in the sequencing data of a study of OX40 agonist ivuxolimab in advanced cancers. Sequenced by immunoSEQ multiplex PCR; TCRdb stores in-frame clones only, minus some. The data hold tens of thousands of clones, with more than 75% observed a single time. The CDR3 extends over 15 amino acids. The germline V gene has CDR1 SGHTA and CDR2 FQGNSA. V was clipped by 2 bases and J by 3 bases, with 13 bases between them. Sample: CD4+ or CD8+ T cells sorted from blood, taken in a trial of the OX40 agonist ivuxolimab. The chain links TRBV7-2 to TRBJ1-2, with D possibly matching TRBD1 (6 bases). The sequence was collected from an adult with an advanced solid tumor such as melanoma, head and neck, liver or kidney cancer. CDR3 loop: CASSLQKGGHYGYTF. The CDR3 DNA reads TGTGCCAGCAGCTTACAAAAGGGGGGTCACTATGGCTACACCTTC.